The 2 T cell receptor beta chains below were found in one sample sequenced in a study of identical twins listed by TCRdb under 2016. Receptor amplification or capture employed 5' RACE. Sequenced on an Illumina HiSeq 2000. TCRdb reworked the public reads: Q25 trimming with fastp, MiXCR clone assembly, productive beta chains retained. A single entry per CDR3 protein holds the most common genes and DNA from its merged rows. The sample table lists fewer than 500,000 distinct CDR3 sequences, over 11% of them with a count of one. The biggest ten clones account for approximately 0.98% of the sample. This same sample was also part of a study on yellow fever vaccine responses in identical twins.

The specimen sequenced was CD4+ T cells sorted from blood. The receptors shown here come from a young woman in good health.

This clonotype was recorded a few times. This rearrangement joins TRBV7-2 to TRBJ2-3; 11 nucleotides match TRBD2. The CDR3 runs to 17 residues. The germline V gene has CDR1 SGHTA and CDR2 FQGNSA. The V and J ends lost 1 base and 5 bases, in that order; junction bases with no gene match: 8. CDR3 loop: CASSLGVSGGARDTQYF. CDR3 coding DNA: TGTGCCAGCAGCTTAGGGGTTAGCGGGGGGGCAAGAGATACGCAGTATTTT.

V gene TRBV11-3 combines with J gene TRBJ2-7; 8 positions agree with TRBD2. Germline V gene sequence: CDR1 SGHNT, CDR2 YENEEA. Unmatched junction bases numbered 5, after V lost 2 bases and J lost 2 bases. There are 15 residues in the CDR3. CDR3 DNA sequence: TGTGCCAGCAGCTTAAGGGGCGGGGGGCCCTACGAGCAGTACTTC. Translation: CASSLRGGGPYEQYF.